This TCR beta chain was sequenced during a study of cytomegalovirus exposure and HLA in healthy donors. General observations from the study: Some highly shared sequence variants likely arose as a pipeline artifact. The authors listed some 150 TCR beta chains as cytomegalovirus-associated.

CDR3 length equals 13 residues. Likely unrecorded immune exposures existed in these nominally healthy donors. To note about this clone: Its antigen is unidentified.

The study ran its PCR with 60 Vbeta and 13 Jbeta primers. Original handling: Among the unique TCR beta chains that a later analysis counted, some 73 million in all, some 10 million were shared. Profiling relied on immunoSEQ multiplex PCR, and the TCRdb table lists in-frame clones only, not all of them. The DNA was the basis for D and trimming; V, J and clone size are from that table. The sample shows more than 95,000 clones, around 78% of them seen only once. Material for sequencing was PBMCs. The TCR was taken from a male donor in good health and CMV-seronegative. The chain couples TRBV21-1 to TRBJ1-2; the D segment call TRBD1 is taken from the table without a DNA check. TRBV21-1 corresponds to a pseudogene. In DNA, the CDR3 is TGTGCCAGCCCAGGACAGGAAAACTATGGCTACACCTTC. This translates into CASPGQENYGYTF.